The present T cell receptor beta chain was sequenced within a study of type 1 and type 2 diabetes patients. Across the study: Samples came from type 1 diabetic, type 2 diabetic or nondiabetic people, recruited in China. Study observations and caveats: Between type 2 diabetes and control samples, V and J usage averaged approximately 0.97 correlation.

Donors had no other autoimmune disease or infection in four weeks. This clonotype has just a few counts. What it recognizes is unknown. Genomic DNA was the PCR template. A primer set of 30 forward and 13 reverse primers amplified the CDR3. TCRdb called the multiplex PCR reads again in MiXCR, with one record for every CDR3 protein. The table has 270,000 or so distinct CDR3 sequences, around 47% seen once. From germline, CDR1 is GTSNPN and CDR2 SVGIG (reference sequence). V lost 3 bases, J lost 4 bases, and 12 bases lay in between. This CDR3 has 14 residues. The receptor's source is a man between 18 and 29 years old with type 2 diabetes. The chain recombines TRBV30 with TRBJ1-4; possibly TRBD1 for D (6 bases). Sequencing was performed on peripheral blood mononuclear cells (PBMCs). The CDR3 DNA reads TGTGCCTGGAGCTCCGGGACACTTAATGAAAAACTGTTTTTT. Encoded protein: CAWSSGTLNEKLFF.